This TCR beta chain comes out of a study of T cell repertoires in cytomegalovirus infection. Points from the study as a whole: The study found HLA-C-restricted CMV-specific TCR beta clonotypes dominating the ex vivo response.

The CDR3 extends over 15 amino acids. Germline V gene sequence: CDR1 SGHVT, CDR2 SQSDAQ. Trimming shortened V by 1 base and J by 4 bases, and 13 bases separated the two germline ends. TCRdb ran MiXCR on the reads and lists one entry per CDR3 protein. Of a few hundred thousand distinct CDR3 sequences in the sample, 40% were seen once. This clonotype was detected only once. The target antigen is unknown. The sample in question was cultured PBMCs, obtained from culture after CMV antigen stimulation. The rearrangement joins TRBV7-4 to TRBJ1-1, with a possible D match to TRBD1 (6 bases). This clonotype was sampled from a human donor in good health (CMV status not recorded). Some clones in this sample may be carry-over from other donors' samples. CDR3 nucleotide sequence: TGTGCCAGCAGCTTAGGGCGGGGGGCTGTCACTGAAGCTTTCTTT. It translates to CASSLGRGAVTEAFF.